The clone carrying this T cell receptor beta chain occurred many times. The antigen is unknown. This sample is part of a study of CD8 T cells in ankylosing spondylitis. Notes on the study in general: A TCR beta motif of roughly 8 highly homologous variants seemed to mark ankylosing spondylitis blood. The clones that were linked to disease were reported to be significantly enriched in matched synovial fluid samples from ankylosing spondylitis patients.

The CDR3 spans 15 residues. Trimming at V came to 4 bases and at J to 1 base, leaving 6 bases not matched to a gene. The germline gives CDR1 SQVTM, CDR2 ANQGSEA. TCR beta libraries were made by quantitative 5'-RACE with molecular barcodes. TCRdb processed the 5' RACE reads anew with MiXCR; each CDR3 protein has one entry. The sample shows about 750,000 distinct CDR3 sequences, 15% to 20% of them seen only once. Sequencing was carried out using blood, either unsorted or a sorted T cell fraction (not recorded which). The TCR was taken from a male donor with ankylosing spondylitis. V and J are TRBV29-1 and TRBJ1-3; 8 bases map to TRBD1. The CDR3 DNA reads TGCAGCGTTGTTGTTCAGGGGGCGTCTGGAAACACCATATATTTT. Translation: CSVVVQGASGNTIYF. Filled out from reference TRBV29-1 and TRBJ1-3, the complete variable domain reads SAVISQKPSRDICQRGTSLTIQCQVDSQVTMMFWYRQQPGQSLTLIATANQGSEATYESGFVIDKFPISRPNLTFSTLTVSNMSPEDSSIYLCSVVVQGASGNTIYFGEGSWLTVV.